One T cell receptor (beta chain) is described in this entry. Its antigen is currently unknown. Germline CDR1 reads SGHTA; CDR2 reads FQGNSA. V lost 7 bases to trimming and J lost 8 bases; unmatched junction nucleotides: 10. There are 13 residues in the CDR3. The sample comes from a study of T cell responses to AZD1222 COVID-19 vaccine. Whole-study findings and limits: Targeting of unmutated variant regions was reportedly seen in nearly half of spike-specific TCRs. None of the repertoires were sampled until the peak T cell response had passed. Spike-specific TCRs gained breadth and depth after people received two AZD1222 doses.

Libraries were prepared by immunoSEQ multiplex PCR; TCRdb keeps only in-frame clonotypes and omits some of them. The repertoire consists of 100,000 to 120,000 clones, with roughly 92% occurring once and the leading ten covering 2% to 3%. Sequenced material: peripheral blood, taken 28 days after the second AZD1222 dose. The TCR comes from an adult who received the AZD1222 COVID-19 vaccine. V and J are TRBV7-2 and TRBJ1-2, with 7 bases identical to TRBD1. CDR3 amino acids: CASNRDRTGGYTF. DNA for the CDR3: TGTGCCAGCAACCGGGACAGAACGGGGGGCTACACCTTC.